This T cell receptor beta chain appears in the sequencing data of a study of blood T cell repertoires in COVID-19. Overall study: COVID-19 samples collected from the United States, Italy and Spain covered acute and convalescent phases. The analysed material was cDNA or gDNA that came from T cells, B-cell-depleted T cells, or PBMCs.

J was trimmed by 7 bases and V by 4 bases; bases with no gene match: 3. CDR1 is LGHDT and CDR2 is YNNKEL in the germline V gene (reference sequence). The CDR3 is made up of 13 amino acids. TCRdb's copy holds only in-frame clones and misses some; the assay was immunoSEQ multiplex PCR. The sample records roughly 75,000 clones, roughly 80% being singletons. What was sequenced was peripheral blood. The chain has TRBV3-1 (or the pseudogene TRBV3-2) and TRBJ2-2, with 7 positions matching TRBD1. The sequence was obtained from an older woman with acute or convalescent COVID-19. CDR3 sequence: CASSRDRVGELFF. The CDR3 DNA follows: TGTGCCAGCAGCCGAGACAGGGTCGGGGAGCTGTTTTTT.